Here is one T cell receptor (beta chain) with its context. These data are taken from a study of blood T cell repertoires in COVID-19. CDR3 size: 16 residues. Losses at the gene ends were 4 bases for V and 1 base for J; bases not matched to a gene: 8. Per the germline V gene, CDR1 is SGDLS and CDR2 is YYNGEE. Assay: immunoSEQ multiplex PCR; the TCRdb copy retains only in-frame clones and omits some. The table includes tens of thousands of clones, approximately 80% detected once. The sequence was collected from a human donor in a cohort sampled during active COVID-19. Sequenced sample: peripheral blood. The rearrangement joins TRBV9 to TRBJ2-1; 7 nucleotides agree with TRBD2. CDR3: CASSTRGTTSYNEQFF. For the CDR3, the DNA is TGTGCCAGCAGCACCCGCGGGACTACTTCCTACAATGAGCAGTTCTTC.